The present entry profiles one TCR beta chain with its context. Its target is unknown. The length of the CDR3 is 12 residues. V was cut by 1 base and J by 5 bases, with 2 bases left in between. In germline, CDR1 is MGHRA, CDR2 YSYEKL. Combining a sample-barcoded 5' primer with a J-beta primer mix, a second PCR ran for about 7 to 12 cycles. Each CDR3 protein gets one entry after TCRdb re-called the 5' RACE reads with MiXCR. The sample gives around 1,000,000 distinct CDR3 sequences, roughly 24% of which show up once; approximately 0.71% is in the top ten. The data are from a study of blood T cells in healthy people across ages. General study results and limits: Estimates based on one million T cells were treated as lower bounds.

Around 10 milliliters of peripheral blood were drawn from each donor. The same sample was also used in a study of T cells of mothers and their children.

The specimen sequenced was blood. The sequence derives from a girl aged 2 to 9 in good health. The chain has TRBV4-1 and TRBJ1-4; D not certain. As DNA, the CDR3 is TGCGCCAGCAGCCAAGTCAATGAAAAACTGTTTTTT. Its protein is CASSQVNEKLFF.